The 26 T cell receptor beta chains in this list originate from one sample, sequenced in a study of cytotoxic CD8 clonotypes in ibrutinib-treated CLL. Sequencing was performed with immunoSEQ multiplex PCR; in TCRdb, only in-frame clones are kept and a portion is missing. The sample has about 140,000 clones, around 82% seen once. The input for sequencing was PBMCs, taken after 36 months of ibrutinib treatment. These receptors all come from a human donor with chronic lymphocytic leukemia.

The chain recombines TRBV7-9 with TRBJ2-7; 7 bases are shared with TRBD1. The trim removed 1 base at V and 0 bases at J, leaving 3 bases unmatched. Per germline, CDR1 SEHNR and CDR2 FQNEAQ (reference sequence). This CDR3 has 15 amino acids. CDR3 coding DNA: TGTGCCAGCAGCTTAGGACAGGGCCTCTCCTACGAGCAGTACTTC. Protein product: CASSLGQGLSYEQYF.

The chain uses TRBV7-9 and TRBJ1-2; maybe TRBD1 (6 bases). The CDR3 consists of 14 residues. The ends were cut back, 5 bases at V and 2 bases at J, with 12 bases in the middle. Germline V gives CDR1 SEHNR, CDR2 FQNEAQ (reference sequence). This chain's CDR3 is CASSRQELNYGYTF. DNA for the CDR3: TGTGCCAGCAGCAGACAGGAATTAAACTATGGCTACACCTTC.

This clone was detected only a few times. The chain combines TRBV19 with TRBJ2-5; unclear D gene. Trimming left V 6 bases short and J 1 base short, with 9 bases between. CDR1 and CDR2 from the germline V gene are LNHDA and SQIVND (reference sequence). The CDR3 is made up of 13 amino acids. This CDR3 reads CASSRLLQETQYF. DNA of the CDR3: TGTGCCAGTAGCCGTCTCCTCCAAGAGACCCAGTACTTC.

This clone occurred a few times. The rearrangement links TRBV5-1 to TRBJ1-1; tentatively, D is TRBD1 (5 bases). The CDR3 length is 13 residues. V lost 2 bases, J lost 4 bases, and 9 bases lay in between. Germline V CDR1 and CDR2: SGHRS, YFSETQ. CDR3 region: CASSFNTGTEAFF. DNA of the CDR3: TGCGCCAGCAGCTTTAATACAGGCACTGAAGCTTTCTTT.

The CDR3 reads CASSPVHPNNYGYTF. In DNA form, the CDR3 reads TGTGCCAGCTCACCAGTTCACCCGAATAACTATGGCTACACCTTC. The rearrangement joins TRBV18 to TRBJ1-2; D unclear. The V end was cut by 2 bases, the J end by 1 base, with 11 bases between. Germline CDR1 KGHSH, CDR2 LQKENI. The CDR3 runs to 15 residues. The whole variable domain, filled in from reference TRBV18 and TRBJ1-2, reads NAGVMQNPRHLVRRRGQEARLRCSPMKGHSHVYWYRQLPEEGLKFMVYLQKENIIDESGMPKERFSAEFPKEGPSILRIQQVVRGDSAAYFCASSPVHPNNYGYTFGSGTRLTVV.

This rearrangement joins TRBV5-5 to TRBJ2-7; 7 bases map to TRBD1. V lost 3 bases, J lost 3 bases, and 12 bases stayed unmatched. Germline-derived CDR1 and CDR2 are SGHKS and YYEKEE (reference sequence). CDR3 length: 16 residues. For the CDR3, the DNA is TGTGCCAGCAGCTCTTACAAACAGGGGCACTACTACGAGCAGTACTTC. It codes for CASSSYKQGHYYEQYF.

The rearrangement links TRBV5-1 to TRBJ1-1; no clear D. This CDR3 spans 13 amino acids. Looked up from germline, CDR1 is SGHRS and CDR2 is YFSETQ. V gave up 4 bases and J gave up 10 bases, with 17 bases separating them. The CDR3 region has the DNA TGCGCCAGCAGCCCCGAGGGTGCTATCGGAGCTTTCTTT. Translated, it gives CASSPEGAIGAFF.

The chain couples TRBV11-1 to TRBJ1-2, with D perhaps matching TRBD1 (5 bases). The germline gives CDR1 SGHAT, CDR2 FQDESV (reference sequence). The CDR3 contains 12 residues. The V end lost 1 base, the J end lost 6 bases, and 6 bases lay between the germline ends. DNA for the CDR3: TGTGCCAGCAGCTTAGTGGGGGATGGCTACACCTTC. It is translated as CASSLVGDGYTF.

V gene TRBV5-1 combines with J gene TRBJ1-6; D ambiguous. Germline V gene sequence: CDR1 SGHRS, CDR2 YFSETQ. This CDR3 is 19 amino acids long. V lost 0 bases and J lost 0, with 16 bases in between. The DNA for the CDR3 is TGCGCCAGCAGCTTGGACAGCCTCTATCTCGGCTCCTATAATTCACCCCTCCACTTT. Protein: CASSLDSLYLGSYNSPLHF.

The genes are TRBV7-9 and TRBJ1-4; D gene ambiguous. CDR3 length equals 15 residues. Germline V lookup: CDR1 SEHNR, CDR2 FQNEAQ (reference sequence). Trimming took off 1 base at V and 4 bases at J, with 10 bases between the two ends. CDR3 in amino acids: CASSLGAAINEKLFF. The CDR3 DNA reads TGTGCCAGCAGCTTAGGGGCCGCGATTAATGAAAAACTGTTTTTT. Complete variable domain (other parts from reference TRBV7-9 and TRBJ1-4): DTGVSQNPRHKITKRGQNVTFRCDPISEHNRLYWYRQTLGQGPEFLTYFQNEAQLEKSRLLSDRFSAERPKGSFSTLEIQRTEQGDSAMYLCASSLGAAINEKLFFGSGTQLSVL.

CDR3 region: CASSLSFNSGNTIYF. CDR3 DNA: TGTGCCAGCAGCTTAAGTTTCAACTCTGGAAACACCATATATTTT. The V call is TRBV7-8, the J call TRBJ1-3; D uncertain. CDR3 length: 15 residues. Trimming took 2 bases from V and 0 from J, leaving 8 bases between them. CDR1 SGHVS and CDR2 FQNEAQ come from the germline V gene.

The rearrangement links TRBV11-2 to TRBJ1-5; a possible D gene is TRBD1 (6 bases). V was trimmed by 2 bases and J by 3 bases, leaving 8 bases between them. The CDR3 loop spans 14 amino acids. From germline, CDR1 is SGHAT and CDR2 FQNNGV. CDR3: CASSLTGFNQPQHF. Here the CDR3 DNA reads TGTGCCAGCAGCTTAACAGGGTTCAATCAGCCCCAGCATTTT.

This chain joins TRBV11-2 and TRBJ2-1, with D perhaps matching TRBD1 (6 bases). Germline loops: CDR1 SGHAT, CDR2 FQNNGV. There are 12 residues in the CDR3. V lost 6 bases to trimming and J lost 9 bases, with 12 bases between them. CDR3 sequence: CASRTGIGEQFF. CDR3 nucleotides: TGTGCCAGCAGAACAGGGATTGGTGAGCAGTTCTTC.

This rearrangement joins TRBV7-2 to TRBJ2-1; the D gene is possibly TRBD2 (5 bases). Trimming left V 1 base short and J 5 bases short, with 15 bases between. The CDR3 totals 16 residues. Germline V lookup: CDR1 SGHTA, CDR2 FQGNSA. The CDR3 loop is CASSLGLPSTNNEQFF. The CDR3 region has the DNA TGTGCCAGCAGCTTAGGGCTCCCTAGCACGAACAATGAGCAGTTCTTC.

The chain uses TRBV11-2 and TRBJ2-7; 9 nucleotides align to TRBD1. This CDR3 contains 13 residues. The V segment lost 4 bases and the J segment 7 bases; nucleotides outside the gene matches: 5. In germline, CDR1 is SGHAT, CDR2 FQNNGV. The CDR3 nucleotides are TGTGCCAGCAGCTCGGACAGGGGCCGGGAGCAGTACTTC. It codes for CASSSDRGREQYF.

The chain links TRBV18 to TRBJ1-2; possibly TRBD1 for D (5 bases). V was shortened by 3 bases and J by 6 bases, with 14 bases between the two germline ends. The CDR3 extends over 14 amino acids. CDR1 is KGHSH, CDR2 LQKENI, per germline. Here the CDR3 reads CASSPPGRVDGYTF. The DNA for the CDR3 is TGTGCCAGCTCACCGCCTGGCAGGGTGGATGGCTACACCTTC.

This clone has a handful of counts. The chain uses TRBV7-9 and TRBJ1-2; 7 nucleotides align to TRBD1. This CDR3 is 13 amino acids long. Germline-derived CDR1 and CDR2 are SEHNR and FQNEAQ (reference sequence). The V and J ends lost 4 bases and 6 bases, in that order; junction bases with no gene match: 5. For the CDR3, the DNA is TGTGCCAGCAGCTCCGGACAGGCACATGGCTACACCTTC. Its translation: CASSSGQAHGYTF.

The chain couples TRBV5-1 to TRBJ2-1; possible D gene TRBD1, 6 bases. CDR1 SGHRS and CDR2 YFSETQ come from the germline V gene. V was pared by 6 bases and J by 8 bases, with 18 bases between. The CDR3 extends over 14 amino acids. CDR3 sequence: CASTADLRGDEQFF. CDR3 nucleotides: TGCGCCAGCACCGCCGACCTCAGGGGCGATGAGCAGTTCTTC.

The rearrangement joins TRBV11-2 to TRBJ2-1; 9 nucleotides agree with TRBD1. CDR3 length: 15 amino acids. V gave up 3 bases and J gave up 6 bases; unmatched junction bases: 6. Germline V lookup: CDR1 SGHAT, CDR2 FQNNGV. In nucleotides, the CDR3 is TGTGCCAGCAGCTTTGTGGGACAGGGAGGCAATGAGCAGTTCTTC. Translation: CASSFVGQGGNEQFF.

The CDR3 DNA sequence: TGCGCCAGCAGCCCCCAGACAGGGTTGAACACTGAAGCTTTCTTT. Protein sequence: CASSPQTGLNTEAFF. This sequence joins TRBV4-1 and TRBJ1-1, with TRBD1 matching 7 bases. This CDR3 region has 15 residues. V lost 4 bases to trimming and J lost 0 bases; unmatched junction nucleotides: 5. Per germline, CDR1 MGHRA and CDR2 YSYEKL.

This clone was counted a few times. The chain combines TRBV5-6 with TRBJ2-3; D not certain. CDR1 and CDR2 from the germline V gene are SGHDT and YYEEEE. CDR3 length: 12 residues. Between the trimmed V and J ends, which lost 7 bases and 1 base, there was a span of 7 bases. This chain's CDR3 is CASSGGTDTQYF. CDR3 DNA sequence: TGTGCCAGCTCTGGGGGCACAGATACGCAGTATTTT.

The count of this clone is one. CDR3 sequence (DNA): TGTGCCAGCAGCCCCGGGACTGGGGGAGATACGCAGTATTTT. Translation gives CASSPGTGGDTQYF. The chain carries TRBV11-3 and TRBJ2-3; D might be TRBD2 (6 bases). The CDR3 sequence is 14 residues long. Germline V gene data show CDR1 as SGHNT and CDR2 as YENEEA. V lost 5 bases and J lost 5, with 14 bases in between.

This CDR3 is CASSQGPGQITSNQPQHF. In nucleotides, the CDR3 is TGTGCCAGCAGCCAAGGTCCGGGCCAGATTACCAGCAATCAGCCCCAGCATTTT. The genes are TRBV4-2 and TRBJ1-5; D uncertain. From germline, CDR1 is LGHNA and CDR2 YNFKEQ. This CDR3 comprises 18 residues. V lost 1 base and J 1 base, leaving 17 bases between the germline ends.

This clone appeared once. This chain joins TRBV28 and TRBJ1-5; D is uncertain. CDR1 is MDHEN, CDR2 SYDVKM, per germline. This CDR3 has 18 residues. V lost 4 bases and J lost 0, with 19 bases in between. In DNA, the CDR3 is TGTGCCAGCAGTTCGAGACAAGCGACCTTTTATAGCAATCAGCCCCAGCATTTT. Translated: CASSSRQATFYSNQPQHF.

V gene TRBV30 combines with J gene TRBJ1-5, with TRBD1 as a possible D gene (6 bases). V dropped 2 bases and J dropped 6 bases, with 14 bases sitting between them. The CDR3 consists of 14 residues. The V gene's germline CDR1 is GTSNPN and CDR2 SVGIG (reference sequence). The chain's CDR3 is CAWSLLQGSQPQHF. The CDR3 nucleotides are TGTGCCTGGAGTTTGTTACAGGGAAGTCAGCCCCAGCATTTT.

This chain links TRBV6-4 with TRBJ2-1; TRBD2 aligns across 9 bases. V lost 8 bases and J lost 4; bases outside the gene matches: 6. Per germline, CDR1 MRHNA and CDR2 SNTAGT. This CDR3 spans 14 amino acids. CDR3 loop: CASVPSGVYNEQFF. The CDR3 coding sequence is TGTGCCAGCGTTCCTAGCGGGGTATACAATGAGCAGTTCTTC.